The present T cell receptor (beta chain) was sequenced within a study of blood T cell repertoires in COVID-19. Participant reports of clinical history set cohort assignment. The V and J ends lost 1 base and 0 bases, in that order; junction bases with no gene match: 11. The CDR3 spans 19 residues. Germline CDR1 reads LNHNV; CDR2 reads YYDKDF (reference sequence). Assay used: immunoSEQ multiplex PCR; TCRdb lists only in-frame clones, some missing. The data show around 420,000 clones, with approximately 86% seen just once and roughly 1.9% held by the top ten. Material for sequencing was PBMCs or T cells enriched from blood (not recorded which). The receptor was derived from a woman aged 40-49 years with acute COVID-19. This sequence joins TRBV15 and TRBJ2-5, with 10 bases lining up with TRBD2. CDR3: CATSRGASGGPEYQETQYF. CDR3 DNA sequence: TGTGCCACCAGCAGAGGGGCTAGCGGGGGCCCAGAATACCAAGAGACCCAGTACTTC.